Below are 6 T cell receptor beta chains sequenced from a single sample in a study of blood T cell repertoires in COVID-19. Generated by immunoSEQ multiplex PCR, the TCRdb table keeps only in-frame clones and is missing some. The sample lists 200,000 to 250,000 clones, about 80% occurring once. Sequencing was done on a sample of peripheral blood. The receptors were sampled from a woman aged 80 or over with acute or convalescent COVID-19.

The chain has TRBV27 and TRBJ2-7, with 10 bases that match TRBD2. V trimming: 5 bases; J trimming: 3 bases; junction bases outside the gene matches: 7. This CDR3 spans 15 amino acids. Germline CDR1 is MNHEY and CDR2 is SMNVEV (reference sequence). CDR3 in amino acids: CASSISLAGVYEQYF. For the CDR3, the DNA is TGTGCCAGCAGTATCAGCCTAGCGGGAGTCTACGAGCAGTACTTC.

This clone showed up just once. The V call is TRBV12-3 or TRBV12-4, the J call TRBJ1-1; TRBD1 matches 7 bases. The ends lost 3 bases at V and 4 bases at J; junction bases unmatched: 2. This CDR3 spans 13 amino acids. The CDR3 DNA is TGTGCCAGCAGTTTGACAGGGATCACTGAAGCTTTCTTT. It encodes CASSLTGITEAFF.

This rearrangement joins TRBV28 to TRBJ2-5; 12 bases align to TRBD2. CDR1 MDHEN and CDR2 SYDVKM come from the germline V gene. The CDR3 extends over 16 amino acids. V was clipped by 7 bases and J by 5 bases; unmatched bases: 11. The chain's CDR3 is CASNGLAGGPGETQYF. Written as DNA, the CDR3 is TGTGCCAGCAACGGCCTAGCGGGAGGGCCTGGGGAGACCCAGTACTTC.

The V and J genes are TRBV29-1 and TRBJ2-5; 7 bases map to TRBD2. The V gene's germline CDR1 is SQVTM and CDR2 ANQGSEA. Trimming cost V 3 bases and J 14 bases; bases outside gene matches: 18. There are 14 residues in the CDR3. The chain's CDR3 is CSVDPLREPFIHYF. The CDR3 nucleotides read TGCAGCGTTGATCCTCTGCGGGAGCCTTTTATTCACTACTTC. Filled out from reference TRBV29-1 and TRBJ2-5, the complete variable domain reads SAVISQKPSRDICQRGTSLTIQCQVDSQVTMMFWYRQQPGQSLTLIATANQGSEATYESGFVIDKFPISRPNLTFSTLTVSNMSPEDSSIYLCSVDPLREPFIHYFGPGTRLLVL.

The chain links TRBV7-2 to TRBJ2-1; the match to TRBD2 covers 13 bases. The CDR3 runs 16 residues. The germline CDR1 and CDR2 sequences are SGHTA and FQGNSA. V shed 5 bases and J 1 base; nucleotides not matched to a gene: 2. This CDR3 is CASSALAGGSYNEQFF. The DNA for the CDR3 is TGTGCCAGCAGCGCACTAGCGGGGGGGTCCTACAATGAGCAGTTCTTC. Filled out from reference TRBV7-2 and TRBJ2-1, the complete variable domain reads GAGVSQSPSNKVTEKGKDVELRCDPISGHTALYWYRQSLGQGLEFLIYFQGNSAPDKSGLPSDRFSAERTGGSVSTLTIQRTQQEDSAVYLCASSALAGGSYNEQFFGPGTRLTVL.

The CDR3 loop is CATSRVEGDADTQYF. The CDR3 nucleotides are TGTGCCACCAGCAGAGTCGAGGGAGACGCAGATACGCAGTATTTT. This sequence joins TRBV15 and TRBJ2-3, with TRBD2 as a possible D gene (5 bases). The CDR3 runs 15 residues. The germline V gene encodes CDR1 LNHNV and CDR2 YYDKDF (reference sequence). V lost 1 base and J 4 bases, leaving 12 bases between the germline ends.